A single sample gave rise to the 20 T cell receptor beta chains below, sequenced in a study of cytomegalovirus exposure and HLA in healthy donors. 60 Vbeta and 13 Jbeta primers were used in PCR. The data were produced by immunoSEQ multiplex PCR, yet TCRdb's version contains in-frame clones alone and is incomplete. Seen here are about 230,000 clones, about 80% observed once, and the top ten hold roughly 0.58%. Sequencing was done on a sample of PBMCs. The receptors were gathered from a woman aged 40 to 50 in good health and CMV-seronegative.

The chain employs TRBV9 and TRBJ2-1; TRBD1 aligns across 9 bases. The V gene's germline CDR1 is SGDLS and CDR2 YYNGEE. Trimming removed 2 bases from V and 7 bases from J; junction bases left unmatched: 7. The CDR3 has 15 residues. The CDR3 loop reads CASSVEWTGENEQFF. The CDR3 DNA sequence: TGTGCCAGCAGCGTGGAATGGACAGGGGAGAATGAGCAGTTCTTC.

The CDR3 DNA follows: TGTGCCAGCAGCTCGAGGGACAGGGGGTCTTCACCCCTCCACTTT. This gives the protein CASSSRDRGSSPLHF. The chain uses TRBV5-6 and TRBJ1-6, with 11 bases lining up with TRBD1. CDR3 length: 15 amino acids. Germline V gene lookup returns CDR1 SGHDT and CDR2 YYEEEE. The trim removed 3 bases at V and 9 bases at J, leaving 5 bases unmatched.

The chain combines TRBV10-3 with TRBJ1-1; D is unresolved. Germline V gene data show CDR1 as ENHRY and CDR2 as SYGVKD. V lost 5 bases and J lost 2, with 18 bases in between. This CDR3 is 16 amino acids long. The CDR3 protein is CAISKRIVVPNTEAFF. CDR3 nucleotide sequence: TGTGCCATCAGTAAGCGGATTGTAGTGCCAAACACTGAAGCTTTCTTT.

V is TRBV14 and J is TRBJ1-5; D is perhaps TRBD1 (6 bases). V shed 3 bases and J shed 6 bases, with 12 bases lying between them. This CDR3 is 14 amino acids long. Germline CDR1 is SGHDN and CDR2 is FVKESK. The CDR3 coding sequence is TGTGCCAGCAGCCATGACAGGAGGAGTCAGCCCCAGCATTTT. Its protein product is CASSHDRRSQPQHF. The full variable domain, rest sourced from reference TRBV14 and TRBJ1-5, is EAGVTQFPSHSVIEKGQTVTLRCDPISGHDNLYWYRRVMGKEIKFLLHFVKESKQDESGMPNNRFLAERTGGTYSTLKVQPAELEDSGVYFCASSHDRRSQPQHFGDGTRLSIL.

The chain employs TRBV6-5 and TRBJ1-5; a weak D match, TRBD1 (5 bases). Germline V CDR1 and CDR2: MNHEY, SVGAGI. The CDR3 contains 15 residues. With 7 bases removed from V and 2 bases from J, the gap between germline ends came to 15 bases. CDR3 loop: CASKDKWAGNQPQHF. In DNA, the CDR3 is TGTGCCAGCAAGGACAAGTGGGCTGGCAATCAGCCCCAGCATTTT.

The V call is TRBV6-5, the J call TRBJ2-1; D may be TRBD2 (7 bases). The germline V gene encodes CDR1 MNHEY and CDR2 SVGAGI. Trimming removed 4 bases at V and 6 bases at J, with 13 bases between. The CDR3 consists of 14 residues. The CDR3 nucleotides read TGTGCCAGCAGTTGGCGGGGGCGGGGCAATGAGCAGTTCTTC. Its translation: CASSWRGRGNEQFF.

The chain recombines TRBV5-1 with TRBJ2-2; 8 positions match TRBD2. V was pared by 6 bases and J by 3 bases, with 4 bases of the junction left unmatched. This CDR3 region has 14 residues. Germline assignment: CDR1 SGHRS and CDR2 YFSETQ. The DNA of the CDR3 is TGCGCCAGCACCCGGGGGGGGGACACCGGGGAGCTGTTTTTT. Translating it yields CASTRGGDTGELFF.

This chain connects TRBV2 to TRBJ1-6; 12 bases are a match to TRBD1. CDR1 is SNHLY and CDR2 is FYNNEI in the germline V gene. The CDR3 is 16 amino acids. J was trimmed by 7 bases and V by 3 bases; bases with no gene match: 4. The CDR3 DNA sequence: TGTGCCAGCAGTGATAGAGGGACAGGGGGCAATTCACCCCTCCACTTT. This sequence encodes CASSDRGTGGNSPLHF.

Only a few counts were recorded for this clone. The rearrangement links TRBV4-1 to TRBJ2-7; 9 nucleotides agree with TRBD2. Germline assignment: CDR1 MGHRA and CDR2 YSYEKL. Losses at the gene ends were 0 bases for V and 4 bases for J; bases not matched to a gene: 4. CDR3 size: 15 residues. The CDR3 reads CASSQDGGGGYEQYF. The CDR3 DNA reads TGCGCCAGCAGCCAAGACGGCGGGGGGGGGTACGAGCAGTACTTC.

The genes are TRBV5-1 and TRBJ1-1; weak D call: TRBD1 (6 bases). The CDR3 has 16 amino acids. Germline V gives CDR1 SGHRS, CDR2 YFSETQ. Trimming removed 3 bases at V and 1 base at J, with 16 bases between. CDR3 protein: CASSSTPDSQNTEAFF. The CDR3 DNA is TGCGCCAGCAGCTCTACTCCGGACAGCCAGAACACTGAAGCTTTCTTT.

V usage is TRBV13 and J usage is TRBJ2-7; 9 bases fit TRBD1. Per the germline V gene, CDR1 is PRHDT and CDR2 is FYEKMQ (reference sequence). The ends lost 3 bases at V and 3 bases at J; junction bases unmatched: 3. The CDR3 covers 14 residues. In nucleotides, the CDR3 is TGTGCCAGCAGCTTCCGGGACAGGGACTACGAGCAGTACTTC. Amino acid sequence: CASSFRDRDYEQYF.

This clone was counted a few times. The chain couples TRBV7-2 to TRBJ2-7; the match to TRBD1 covers 8 bases. The V segment lost 5 bases and the J segment 3 bases; nucleotides outside the gene matches: 3. The length of the CDR3 is 13 residues. Germline loops: CDR1 SGHTA, CDR2 FQGNSA. As DNA, the CDR3 is TGTGCCAGCAGCCGGACAGGGATCTACGAGCAGTACTTC. Protein product: CASSRTGIYEQYF.

The chain combines TRBV2 with TRBJ1-1; D gene unclear. V dropped 3 bases and J dropped 5 bases, with 10 bases sitting between them. Germline CDR1 and CDR2: SNHLY and FYNNEI. The CDR3 is 13 residues long. CDR3 amino acids: CASSEYLVTEAFF. The CDR3 DNA reads as TGTGCCAGCAGTGAGTACTTGGTAACTGAAGCTTTCTTT.

The rearrangement joins TRBV2 to TRBJ2-7; D may be TRBD2 (7 bases). Trimming left V 8 bases short and J 3 bases short, with 17 bases between. The germline CDR1 and CDR2 sequences are SNHLY and FYNNEI. This CDR3 has 14 residues. CDR3 sequence: CASWEGGLGYEQYF. Here the CDR3 DNA reads TGTGCCAGCTGGGAGGGGGGACTGGGCTACGAGCAGTACTTC.

This rearrangement joins TRBV2 to TRBJ2-5; 11 bases line up with TRBD1. Germline V gives CDR1 SNHLY, CDR2 FYNNEI. The CDR3 is made up of 14 amino acids. V dropped 6 bases and J dropped 3; count of bases not matched to a gene: 3. CDR3 region: CASSGTGGKETQYF. Written as DNA, the CDR3 is TGTGCCAGCAGCGGGACAGGGGGTAAAGAGACCCAGTACTTC. The whole variable domain, filled in from reference TRBV2 and TRBJ2-5, reads EPEVTQTPSHQVTQMGQEVILRCVPISNHLYFYWYRQILGQKVEFLVSFYNNEISEKSEIFDDQFSVERPDGSNFTLKIRSTKLEDSAMYFCASSGTGGKETQYFGPGTRLLVL.

This rearrangement joins TRBV7-9 to TRBJ2-5, with 11 bases lining up with TRBD2. The J call may be wrong; the DNA end is better matched by TRBJ2-7. The CDR3 consists of 15 residues. The germline V gene encodes CDR1 SEHNR and CDR2 FQNEAQ (reference sequence). The CDR3 loop is CASSSRLAGPYEQYF. In nucleotides, the CDR3 is TGTGCCAGCAGCTCCAGACTAGCGGGACCCTACGAGCAGTACTTC.

V usage is TRBV15 and J usage is TRBJ2-7, with TRBD1 matching over 7 bases. The junction had 18 bases not matched to a gene; V was cut back by 4 bases and J by 0 bases. Germline values: CDR1 LNHNV, CDR2 YYDKDF (reference sequence). The CDR3 is made up of 19 amino acids. The CDR3 DNA reads as TGTGCCACCAGCACCCTCGAACCAACAGGGGCTACTCTCTCCTACGAGCAGTACTTC. It specifies CATSTLEPTGATLSYEQYF.

This clone showed up just a few times. This chain joins TRBV4-2 and TRBJ2-7; no reliable D call. Trimming shortened V by 1 base and J by 4 bases, and 11 bases separated the two germline ends. Germline values: CDR1 LGHNA, CDR2 YNFKEQ. The CDR3 sequence is 14 residues long. The CDR3 region has the DNA TGTGCCAGCAGCCAAGGGCAGGCTGGTTACGAGCAGTACTTC. Amino acid sequence: CASSQGQAGYEQYF.

The J gene is TRBJ1-6, the V gene TRBV29-1; 7 bases fit TRBD1. CDR3 length: 13 residues. CDR1 and CDR2 (germline): SQVTM, ANQGSEA. Germline trimming cut 6 bases from V and 5 bases from J; bases unmatched to any gene: 4. Written as DNA, the CDR3 is TGCAGCGTGGGGACAGACAATAATTCACCCCTCCACTTT. It translates to CSVGTDNNSPLHF. Full variable domain (rest looked up from reference TRBV29-1 and TRBJ1-6): SAVISQKPSRDICQRGTSLTIQCQVDSQVTMMFWYRQQPGQSLTLIATANQGSEATYESGFVIDKFPISRPNLTFSTLTVSNMSPEDSSIYLCSVGTDNNSPLHFGNGTRLTVT.

The V and J genes are TRBV4-2 and TRBJ2-5; 8 bases line up with TRBD2. The CDR3 is made up of 17 amino acids. Germline lookup yields CDR1 LGHNA and CDR2 YNFKEQ. The J segment lost 4 bases and the V segment lost 1 base, leaving 11 bases of the junction unmatched. The CDR3, as DNA: TGTGCCAGCAGCCAAGGCATCCGGGGGGGCGTTGGAGAGACCCAGTACTTC. Amino acids: CASSQGIRGGVGETQYF.